These 11 T cell receptor beta chains came from one sample sequenced in a study of technical replicates of blood from a few donors. The repertoire was sequenced with immunoSEQ multiplex PCR; TCRdb's copy has only in-frame clones and lacks some. The sample holds 85,000 to 100,000 clones, about 95% seen once. Sequencing was carried out using T cells isolated from PBMCs. These TCRs come from a human donor in good health.

CDR3 nucleotides: TGTGCCAGCAGTGGGGCGGGAGAGACCGGGGAGCTGTTTTTT. Translation: CASSGAGETGELFF. The chain has TRBV6-4 and TRBJ2-2, with 7 bases matching TRBD2. The CDR3 sequence is 14 residues long. Germline CDR1 is MRHNA and CDR2 is SNTAGT. V dropped 4 bases and J dropped 5; count of bases not matched to a gene: 4.

The V gene is TRBV5-1, the J gene TRBJ1-1; 8 nucleotides agree with TRBD1. The CDR3 spans 15 residues. V lost 0 bases, J lost 4 bases, and 5 bases stayed unmatched. Germline V lookup: CDR1 SGHRS, CDR2 YFSETQ. In nucleotides, the CDR3 is TGCGCCAGCAGCTTGGAAACAGGGGGAATCACTGAAGCTTTCTTT. This sequence encodes CASSLETGGITEAFF.

About this clone: The same CDR3 is also encoded by other DNA sequences in this sample. The genes are TRBV4-1 and TRBJ2-5, with 12 bases matching TRBD2. Germline CDR1 and CDR2: MGHRA and YSYEKL. This CDR3 is built from 14 residues. With V trimmed by 6 bases and J by 5 bases, 4 bases remained unmatched. CDR3: CASSRLAGVETQYF. The CDR3 DNA reads as TGCGCCAGCAGTAGACTAGCGGGGGTTGAGACCCAGTACTTC.

The chain couples TRBV4-1 to TRBJ1-1; D is unclear. The CDR3 consists of 17 residues. Between the trimmed V and J ends, which lost 3 bases and 7 bases, there was a span of 24 bases. Germline V gene lookup returns CDR1 MGHRA and CDR2 YSYEKL. Here the CDR3 reads CASSHPGLRGSTLEAFF. The CDR3 region has the DNA TGCGCCAGCAGCCATCCTGGGTTGCGGGGATCCACGCTTGAAGCTTTCTTT.

V and J are TRBV9 and TRBJ2-3; D remains unclear. The CDR3 loop spans 12 amino acids. Germline V CDR1 and CDR2: SGDLS, YYNGEE. V was shortened by 3 bases and J by 5 bases, with 7 bases between the two germline ends. The CDR3 loop reads CASSGLRDTQYF. DNA for the CDR3: TGTGCCAGCAGCGGTTTGAGAGATACGCAGTATTTT.

The V call is TRBV6-6, the J call TRBJ2-2, with 8 bases that match TRBD1. The V segment lost 2 bases and the J segment 2 bases; nucleotides outside the gene matches: 4. This CDR3 region has 16 residues. Germline V gene lookup returns CDR1 MNHNY and CDR2 SVGAGI (reference sequence). CDR3 in DNA: TGTGCCAGCAGTTACGGACAGGGAGTTAACACCGGGGAGCTGTTTTTT. This sequence encodes CASSYGQGVNTGELFF.

The V gene is TRBV6-1, the J gene TRBJ2-1; possible D gene TRBD2, 5 bases. Germline assignment: CDR1 MNHNS and CDR2 SASEGT. CDR3 length equals 12 residues. The germline V and J ends were trimmed by 3 bases and 9 bases, with 9 bases remaining between them. The CDR3 DNA sequence: TGTGCCAGCAGTGAGGGCGGGCGTGAGCAGTTCTTC. Amino acid sequence: CASSEGGREQFF.

The chain combines TRBV11-3 with TRBJ1-1, with a tentative D call TRBD1 (5 bases). Germline V gene sequence: CDR1 SGHNT, CDR2 YENEEA. The germline V and J ends were trimmed by 5 bases and 3 bases, with 13 bases remaining between them. CDR3 length: 14 amino acids. The CDR3 DNA sequence: TGTGCCAGCAGCCCCCGAGGAGGGGACACTGAAGCTTTCTTT. This codes for CASSPRGGDTEAFF.

The chain uses TRBV9 and TRBJ2-3; 9 bases are a match to TRBD1. CDR3 length equals 16 residues. Germline CDR1 and CDR2: SGDLS and YYNGEE. Trimming took 3 bases from V and 4 from J; bases not matched to a gene: 9. CDR3 residues: CASSERGQGGPDTQYF. CDR3 nucleotides: TGTGCCAGCAGCGAGAGGGGACAGGGCGGCCCAGATACGCAGTATTTT. The full variable domain, with the rest looked up from reference TRBV9 and TRBJ2-3, is DSGVTQTPKHLITATGQRVTLRCSPRSGDLSVYWYQQSLDQGLQFLIQYYNGEERAKGNILERFSAQQFPDLHSELNLSSLELGDSALYFCASSERGQGGPDTQYFGPGTRLTVL.

The rearrangement links TRBV29-1 to TRBJ2-6, with D possibly being TRBD1 (5 bases). Per the germline V gene, CDR1 is SQVTM and CDR2 is ANQGSEA. V lost 4 bases and J 2 bases, leaving 6 bases between the germline ends. This CDR3 is built from 13 residues. The CDR3 loop reads CSVAGTGANVLTF. The CDR3, as DNA: TGCAGCGTTGCAGGGACTGGGGCCAACGTCCTGACTTTC.

J is TRBJ1-1 and V is TRBV18; D gene ambiguous. CDR3 length: 13 residues. Germline V gives CDR1 KGHSH, CDR2 LQKENI. Deletions cut 3 bases from V and 1 base from J, with 6 bases between. The CDR3 DNA reads TGTGCCAGCTCACCTACAGCGAACACTGAAGCTTTCTTT. This translates into CASSPTANTEAFF.